Below, 5 T cell receptor beta chains from the same sample are listed, as sequenced in a study of T cell clones after liver transplantation. The repertoire was sequenced with immunoSEQ multiplex PCR; TCRdb's copy has only in-frame clones and lacks some. This table has around 110,000 clones, roughly nine tenths appearing once. The input for sequencing was CD4+ T cells from blood, taken 12 months after liver transplant. Source of these receptors: a human patient who received a liver transplant. The graft donor may be the source of some T cells.

The chain joins TRBV11-3 to TRBJ1-1; 7 bases match TRBD1. Germline V gives CDR1 SGHNT, CDR2 YENEEA. Trimming removed 1 base from V and 4 bases from J; junction bases left unmatched: 0. The CDR3 consists of 13 residues. CDR3 nucleotide sequence: TGTGCCAGCAGCTTAGGACAGGGCACTGAAGCTTTCTTT. It specifies CASSLGQGTEAFF.

The rearrangement links TRBV11-3 to TRBJ2-1; 10 bases map to TRBD2. V lost 5 bases and J lost 12; bases outside the gene matches: 10. The length of the CDR3 is 14 residues. In germline, CDR1 is SGHNT, CDR2 YENEEA. The CDR3: CASSRASGREGQFF. In DNA form, the CDR3 reads TGTGCCAGCAGCCGCGCTAGCGGGAGAGAAGGGCAGTTCTTC. The full variable domain, completed using reference TRBV11-3 and TRBJ2-1, is EAGVVQSPRYKIIEKKQPVAFWCNPISGHNTLYWYLQNLGQGPELLIRYENEEAVDDSQLPKDRFSAERLKGVDSTLKIQPAELGDSAVYLCASSRASGREGQFFGPGTRLTVL.

With respect to this clone: A much larger clone lies a single base off, so this may be a read error. The V call is TRBV7-8, the J call TRBJ1-1; D is ambiguous. This CDR3 region has 13 residues. V gave up 3 bases and J gave up 1 base, with 6 bases separating them. Germline loops: CDR1 SGHVS, CDR2 FQNEAQ. CDR3 in amino acids: CASSFSRNTEAFF. The DNA for the CDR3 is TGTGCCAGCAGCTTCAGTAGGAACACTGAAGCTTTCTTT.

The chain is built from TRBV5-1 and TRBJ2-7; D uncertain. The CDR3 loop spans 13 amino acids. Germline V gene data show CDR1 as SGHRS and CDR2 as YFSETQ. The V end lost 0 bases, the J end lost 7 bases, and 11 bases lay between the germline ends. The CDR3 is CASSLGQVEEQYF. Written as DNA, the CDR3 is TGCGCCAGCAGCTTGGGTCAGGTCGAGGAGCAGTACTTC. Drawing the rest from reference TRBV5-1 and TRBJ2-7, the complete variable domain is KAGVTQTPRYLIKTRGQQVTLSCSPISGHRSVSWYQQTPGQGLQFLFEYFSETQRNKGNFPGRFSGRQFSNSRSEMNVSTLELGDSALYLCASSLGQVEEQYFGPGTRLTVT.

This chain links TRBV6-6 with TRBJ1-2, with D possibly matching TRBD1 (6 bases). The CDR3 loop spans 13 amino acids. From germline, CDR1 is MNHNY and CDR2 SVGAGI (reference sequence). V was cut by 4 bases and J by 9 bases, with 15 bases left in between. CDR3 in amino acids: CASSSQTGASYTF. The CDR3 DNA reads TGTGCCAGCAGTTCTCAGACGGGGGCCAGCTACACCTTC.